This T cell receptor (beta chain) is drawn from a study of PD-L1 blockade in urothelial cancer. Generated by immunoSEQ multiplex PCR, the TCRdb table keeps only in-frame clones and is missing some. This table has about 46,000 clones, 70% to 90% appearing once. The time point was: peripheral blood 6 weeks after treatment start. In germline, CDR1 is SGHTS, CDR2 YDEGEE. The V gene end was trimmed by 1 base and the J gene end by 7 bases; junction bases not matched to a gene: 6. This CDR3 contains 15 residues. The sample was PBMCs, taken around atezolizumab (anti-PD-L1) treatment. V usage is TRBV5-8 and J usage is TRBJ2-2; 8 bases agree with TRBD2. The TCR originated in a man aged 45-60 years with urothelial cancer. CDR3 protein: CASSLLSSGRGELFF. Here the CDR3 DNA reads TGTGCCAGCAGCTTGTTGTCTAGCGGGCGCGGGGAGCTGTTTTTT.